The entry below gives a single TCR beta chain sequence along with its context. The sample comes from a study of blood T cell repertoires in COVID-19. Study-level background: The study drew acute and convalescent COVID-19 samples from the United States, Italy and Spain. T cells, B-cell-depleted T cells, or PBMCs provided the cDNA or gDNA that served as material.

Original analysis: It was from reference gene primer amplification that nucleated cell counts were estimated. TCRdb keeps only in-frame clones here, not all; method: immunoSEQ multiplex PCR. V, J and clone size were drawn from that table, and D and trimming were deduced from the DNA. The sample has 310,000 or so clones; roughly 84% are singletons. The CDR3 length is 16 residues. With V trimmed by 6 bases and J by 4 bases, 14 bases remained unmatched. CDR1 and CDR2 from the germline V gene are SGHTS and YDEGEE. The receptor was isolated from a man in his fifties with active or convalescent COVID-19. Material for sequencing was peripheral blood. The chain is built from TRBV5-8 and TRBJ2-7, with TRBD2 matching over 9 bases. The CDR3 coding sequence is TGTGCCAGCAAAGAACGCCTTAGCGGGGGACGATACGAGCAGTACTTC. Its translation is CASKERLSGGRYEQYF. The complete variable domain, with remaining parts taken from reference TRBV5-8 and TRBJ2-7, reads EAGVTQSPTHLIKTRGQQATLRCSPISGHTSVYWYQQALGLGLQFLLWYDEGEERNRGNFPPRFSGRQFPNYSSELNVNALELEDSALYLCASKERLSGGRYEQYFGPGTRLTVT.